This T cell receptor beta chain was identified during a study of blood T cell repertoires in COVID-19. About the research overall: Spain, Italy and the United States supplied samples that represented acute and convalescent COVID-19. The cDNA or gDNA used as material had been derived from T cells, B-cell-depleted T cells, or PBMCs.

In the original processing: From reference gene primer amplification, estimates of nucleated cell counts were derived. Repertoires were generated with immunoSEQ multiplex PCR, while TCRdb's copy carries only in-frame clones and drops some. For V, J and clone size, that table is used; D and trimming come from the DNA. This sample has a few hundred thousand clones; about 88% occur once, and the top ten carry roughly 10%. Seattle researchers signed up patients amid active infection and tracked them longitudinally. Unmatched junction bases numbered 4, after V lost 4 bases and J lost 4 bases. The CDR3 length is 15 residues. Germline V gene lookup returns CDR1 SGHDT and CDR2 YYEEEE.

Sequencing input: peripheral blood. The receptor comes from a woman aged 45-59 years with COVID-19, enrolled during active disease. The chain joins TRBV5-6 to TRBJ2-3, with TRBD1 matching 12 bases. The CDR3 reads CASSRDRGRADTQYF. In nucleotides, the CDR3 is TGTGCCAGCAGCCGGGACAGGGGGCGGGCAGATACGCAGTATTTT. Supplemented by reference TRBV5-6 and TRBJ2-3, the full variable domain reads DAGVTQSPTHLIKTRGQQVTLRCSPKSGHDTVSWYQQALGQGPQFIFQYYEEEERQRGNFPDRFSGHQFPNYSSELNVNALLLGDSALYLCASSRDRGRADTQYFGPGTRLTVL.